The 12 T cell receptor beta chains listed next were all sequenced from one sample in a study of blood T cell repertoires in COVID-19. Libraries were prepared by immunoSEQ multiplex PCR; TCRdb keeps only in-frame clonotypes and omits some of them. The table shows 200,000 to 250,000 clones, with almost 90% occurring only once. Sequenced material: PBMCs or T cells enriched from blood (not recorded which). These receptors all stem from a man aged 25-45 years who had been exposed to COVID-19.

There are a few counts of this clone. This sequence joins TRBV7-9 and TRBJ1-3; no clear D. The CDR3 has 15 residues. Germline lookup yields CDR1 SEHNR and CDR2 FQNEAQ (reference sequence). V was shortened by 1 base and J by 0 bases, with 7 bases between the two germline ends. The DNA for the CDR3 is TGTGCCAGCAGCTTAGGAGGGTACTCTGGAAACACCATATATTTT. Its translation is CASSLGGYSGNTIYF.

V is TRBV19 and J is TRBJ1-2; 10 bases line up with TRBD1. After removal of 5 bases from V and 6 bases from J, the junction contained 15 bases not matched to a gene. This CDR3 region has 17 residues. Germline CDR1 reads LNHDA; CDR2 reads SQIVND (reference sequence). Written as DNA, the CDR3 is TGTGCCAGTAGTTGGCGCACGTCTACGACAGGGGGCAATGGCTACACCTTC. Encoded protein: CASSWRTSTTGGNGYTF. Using reference TRBV19 and TRBJ1-2 for the parts outside the CDR3, the full variable domain is DGGITQSPKYLFRKEGQNVTLSCEQNLNHDAMYWYRQDPGQGLRLIYYSQIVNDFQKGDIAEGYSVSREKKESFPLTVTSAQKNPTAFYLCASSWRTSTTGGNGYTFGSGTRLTVV.

This chain uses TRBV27 with TRBJ1-5, with D maybe TRBD1 (6 bases). The V end lost 5 bases, the J end lost 7 bases, and 21 bases lay between the germline ends. Germline CDR1 is MNHEY and CDR2 is SMNVEV (reference sequence). The CDR3 has 16 residues. The chain's CDR3 is CASSLNRGGGRQPQHF. In nucleotides, the CDR3 is TGTGCCAGCAGTCTAAATCGAGGTGGGGGCAGACAGCCCCAGCATTTT.

V gene TRBV19 combines with J gene TRBJ2-2; 7 bases match TRBD1. Losses at the gene ends were 6 bases for V and 7 bases for J; bases not matched to a gene: 11. The CDR3 is 15 residues long. CDR1 and CDR2 (germline): LNHDA, SQIVND (reference sequence). In DNA, the CDR3 is TGTGCCAGTAGCAGGATTGACAGGGCTCACGGGGAGCTGTTTTTT. Amino acids: CASSRIDRAHGELFF.

DNA for the CDR3: TGTGCCAGCAGCTTATCGACAGGACCGGATACGCAGTATTTT. It encodes CASSLSTGPDTQYF. The rearrangement links TRBV9 to TRBJ2-3; a weak D match, TRBD1 (6 bases). The germline V gene encodes CDR1 SGDLS and CDR2 YYNGEE. CDR3 length: 14 residues. V was cut by 4 bases and J by 6 bases, with 15 bases left in between.

The chain links TRBV6-2 or TRBV6-3 to TRBJ1-4; 11 bases align to TRBD1. CDR1 is MNHEY and CDR2 is SVGEGT in the germline V gene. The CDR3 extends over 15 amino acids. V was clipped by 0 bases and J by 7 bases; unmatched bases: 1. CDR3 bases: TGTGCCAGCAGTTACTCGGACAGGGGGCGTGAAAAACTGTTTTTT. It specifies CASSYSDRGREKLFF.

This sequence joins TRBV7-9 and TRBJ1-1; possible D gene TRBD1, 6 bases. The CDR3 covers 15 residues. Trimming removed 1 base from V and 6 bases from J, with 15 bases in between. The germline V gene encodes CDR1 SEHNR and CDR2 FQNEAQ (reference sequence). The DNA of the CDR3 is TGTGCCAGCAGCTTAGACACAGGGTTCGGGGCTGAAGCTTTCTTT. Its translation is CASSLDTGFGAEAFF.

In nucleotides, the CDR3 is TGCGCCAGCAGCCAAGAGGGGACAGGGTATGGCTACACCTTC. Its protein is CASSQEGTGYGYTF. V gene TRBV4-1 combines with J gene TRBJ1-2, with 9 bases fitting TRBD1. V shed 0 bases and J 5 bases; nucleotides not matched to a gene: 1. Germline assignment: CDR1 MGHRA and CDR2 YSYEKL. This CDR3 is 14 amino acids long.

This rearrangement joins TRBV19 to TRBJ2-1, with 9 bases that match TRBD1. The CDR3 extends over 18 amino acids. Looked up from germline, CDR1 is LNHDA and CDR2 is SQIVND (reference sequence). Trimming at V came to 5 bases and at J to 7 bases, leaving 18 bases not matched to a gene. CDR3 DNA: TGTGCCAGTAGTCCCCGTGGGGTAACAGGGGGCGGCCTAAATGAGCAGTTCTTC. It encodes CASSPRGVTGGGLNEQFF.

V usage is TRBV4-3 and J usage is TRBJ2-7; tentatively, D is TRBD2 (6 bases). CDR3 size: 14 residues. The ends were cut back, 3 bases at V and 3 bases at J, with 12 bases in the middle. Germline values: CDR1 LGHNA, CDR2 YSLEER. The CDR3 nucleotides read TGCGCCAGCAGCCAGGACTATTCAGACTACGAGCAGTACTTC. It codes for CASSQDYSDYEQYF.

The CDR3 DNA reads as TGTGTCAGAAGCTTAATCACCCTGTCCCGGGACAGGGCGTATGAAAAACTGTTTTTT. It is translated as CVRSLITLSRDRAYEKLFF. V is TRBV7-5 and J is TRBJ1-4; TRBD1, as called in the table, went unchecked against the DNA. TRBV7-5 is annotated as a pseudogene. The CDR3 extends over 19 amino acids.

This rearrangement joins TRBV27 to TRBJ2-1, with TRBD2 matching 16 bases. With 5 bases clipped from V and 6 bases from J, the junction kept 4 bases outside the gene matches. Per germline, CDR1 MNHEY and CDR2 SMNVEV (reference sequence). The CDR3 totals 16 residues. This chain's CDR3 is CASSPGTSGGVNEQFF. CDR3 bases: TGTGCCAGCAGTCCCGGGACTAGCGGGGGGGTCAATGAGCAGTTCTTC.